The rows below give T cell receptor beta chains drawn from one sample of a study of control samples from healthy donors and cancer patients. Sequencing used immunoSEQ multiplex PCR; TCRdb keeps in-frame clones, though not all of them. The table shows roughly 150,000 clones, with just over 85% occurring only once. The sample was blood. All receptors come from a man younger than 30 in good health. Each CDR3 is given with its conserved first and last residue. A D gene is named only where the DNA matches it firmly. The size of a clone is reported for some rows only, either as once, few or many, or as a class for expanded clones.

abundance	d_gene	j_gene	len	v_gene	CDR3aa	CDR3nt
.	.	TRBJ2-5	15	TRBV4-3	CASSQRTPTQETQYF	TGCGCCAGCAGCCAGAGGACACCCACCCAAGAGACCCAGTACTTC
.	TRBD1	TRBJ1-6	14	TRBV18	CASSRGTGDSPLHF	TGTGCCAGCTCACGTGGGACAGGGGATTCACCCCTCCACTTT
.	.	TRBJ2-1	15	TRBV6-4	CASSVAGASYNEQFF	TGTGCCAGCAGTGTCGCAGGGGCCTCCTACAATGAGCAGTTCTTC
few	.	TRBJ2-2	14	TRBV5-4	CASSLYSGTGELFF	TGTGCCAGCAGCTTGTATTCGGGGACCGGGGAGCTGTTTTTT
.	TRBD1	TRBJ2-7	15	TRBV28	CASSPTGTGSYEQYF	TGTGCCAGCAGTCCTACCGGGACAGGTTCCTACGAGCAGTACTTC
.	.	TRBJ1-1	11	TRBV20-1	CSARDGVSAFF	TGCAGTGCTAGAGATGGGGTTTCAGCTTTCTTT
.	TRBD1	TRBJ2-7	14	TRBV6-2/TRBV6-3	CASSRTGRSGEQYF	TGTGCCAGCAGCAGGACAGGGAGGAGTGGCGAGCAGTACTTC
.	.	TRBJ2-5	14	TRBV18	CASSPGHFEETQYF	TGTGCCAGCTCACCGGGACACTTTGAAGAGACCCAGTACTTC
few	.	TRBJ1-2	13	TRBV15	CATSSGTEYGYTF	TGTGCCACCAGCAGCGGGACCGAATATGGCTACACCTTC
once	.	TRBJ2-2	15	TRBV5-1	CASSPQGANTGELFF	TGCGCCAGCAGCCCCCAGGGAGCGAACACCGGGGAGCTGTTTTTT
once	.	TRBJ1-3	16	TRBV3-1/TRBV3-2	CASSQARSTAGNTIYF	TGTGCCAGCAGCCAGGCACGATCTACCGCGGGAAACACCATATATTTT
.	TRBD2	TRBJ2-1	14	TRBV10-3	CAISQGTSGGAPFF	TGTGCCATCTCCCAGGGGACTAGCGGGGGGGCCCCGTTCTTC
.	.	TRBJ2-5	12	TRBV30	CAWSNRQGTQYF	TGTGCCTGGAGTAACAGGCAGGGGACCCAGTACTTC
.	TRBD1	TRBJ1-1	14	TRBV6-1	CASSESNVQGISFF	TGTGCCAGCAGTGAATCGAACGTACAGGGGATAAGCTTCTTT
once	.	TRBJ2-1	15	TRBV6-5	CASIRTRSSYNEQFF	TGTGCCAGCATCCGAACTAGATCCTCCTACAATGAGCAGTTCTTC
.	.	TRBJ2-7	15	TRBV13	CASSRSGAAIEEQYF	TGTGCCAGCAGCCGATCGGGGGCCGCAATTGAAGAGCAGTACTTC
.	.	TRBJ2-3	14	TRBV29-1	CSVRDTLRTDTQYF	TGCAGCGTACGGGACACCCTACGAACAGATACGCAGTATTTT
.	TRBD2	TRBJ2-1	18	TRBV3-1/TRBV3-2	CASSQVAGTRSSYNEQFF	TGTGCCAGCAGCCAAGTAGCGGGGACAAGGAGCTCCTACAATGAGCAGTTCTTC
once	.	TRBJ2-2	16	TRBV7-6	CASSLREDGSTGELFF	TGTGCCAGCAGCTTACGTGAAGACGGGTCCACCGGGGAGCTGTTTTTT
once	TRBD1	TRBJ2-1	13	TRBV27	CASSNQGANEQFF	TGTGCCAGCAGTAACCAGGGGGCGAATGAGCAGTTCTTC
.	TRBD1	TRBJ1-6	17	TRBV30	CAWRGTGQRTPNSPLHF	TGTGCCTGGAGGGGGACGGGACAGCGGACTCCTAATTCACCCCTCCACTTT
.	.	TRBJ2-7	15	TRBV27	CASSSSWTVSYEQYF	TGTGCCAGCAGTTCCTCCTGGACAGTCTCCTACGAGCAGTACTTC
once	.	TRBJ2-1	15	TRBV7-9	CASSPHQSSYNEQFF	TGTGCCAGCAGCCCTCACCAGAGCTCCTACAATGAGCAGTTCTTC
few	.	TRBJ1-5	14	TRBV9	CASSVGAGDQPQHF	TGTGCCAGCAGCGTAGGGGCGGGAGATCAGCCCCAGCATTTT
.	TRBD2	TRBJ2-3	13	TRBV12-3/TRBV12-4	CASRGGGTDTQYF	TGTGCCAGCAGGGGCGGGGGGACCGATACGCAGTATTTT
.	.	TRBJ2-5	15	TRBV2	CASSEKATRQETQYF	TGTGCCAGCAGTGAAAAGGCCACCAGGCAAGAGACCCAGTACTTC
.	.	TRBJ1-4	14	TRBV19	CASSPMSANEKLFF	TGTGCCAGTTCGCCCATGAGCGCTAATGAAAAACTGTTTTTT
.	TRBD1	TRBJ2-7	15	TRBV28	CASSSPGTGGHEQYF	TGTGCCAGCAGTTCTCCCGGGACAGGGGGACACGAGCAGTACTTC
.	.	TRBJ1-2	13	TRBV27	CASSWGGGYGYTF	TGTGCCAGCTCCTGGGGGGGCGGCTATGGCTACACCTTC
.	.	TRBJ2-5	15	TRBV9	CASSVGETTQETQYF	TGTGCCAGCAGCGTAGGAGAGACTACACAAGAGACCCAGTACTTC
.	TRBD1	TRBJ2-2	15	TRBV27	CASRNRGTNTGELFF	TGTGCCAGCAGGAACAGGGGGACGAACACCGGGGAGCTGTTTTTT
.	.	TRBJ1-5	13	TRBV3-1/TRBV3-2	CASSQQANQPQHF	TGTGCCAGCAGCCAACAGGCAAATCAGCCCCAGCATTTT
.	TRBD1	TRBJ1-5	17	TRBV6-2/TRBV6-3	CASSSTGTGISGQPQHF	TGTGCCAGCAGTTCAACCGGGACAGGGATAAGTGGGCAGCCCCAGCATTTT
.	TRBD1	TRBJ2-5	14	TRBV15	CATSLDRAQETQYF	TGTGCCACCAGCCTAGACAGGGCCCAAGAGACCCAGTACTTC
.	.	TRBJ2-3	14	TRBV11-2	CASSLGIFTDTQYF	TGTGCCAGCAGCTTAGGCATCTTCACAGATACGCAGTATTTT
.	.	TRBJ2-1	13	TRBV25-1	CASSVKEGRGQFF	TGTGCCAGCAGTGTCAAGGAGGGCAGGGGGCAGTTCTTC
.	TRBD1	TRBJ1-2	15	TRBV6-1	CASSEGTGGGYGYTF	TGTGCCAGCAGTGAAGGGACAGGGGGAGGCTATGGCTACACCTTC
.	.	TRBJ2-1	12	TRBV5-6	CASSLLVNEQFF	TGTGCCAGCAGCCTACTAGTCAATGAGCAGTTCTTC
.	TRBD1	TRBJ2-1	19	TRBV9	CASSVRTGGIISSYNEQFF	TGTGCCAGCAGCGTTAGGACAGGGGGCATCATTAGCTCCTACAATGAGCAGTTCTTC
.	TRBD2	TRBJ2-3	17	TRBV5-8	CASSLDGGGLRTDTQYF	TGTGCCAGCAGCTTGGATGGCGGGGGGCTTCGCACAGATACGCAGTATTTT
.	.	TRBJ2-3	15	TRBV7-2	CASSYQMGPTDTQYF	TGTGCCAGCAGCTACCAAATGGGTCCGACAGATACGCAGTATTTT
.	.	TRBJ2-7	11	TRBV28	CASVKLYEQYF	TGTGCCTCTGTTAAGCTCTACGAGCAGTACTTC
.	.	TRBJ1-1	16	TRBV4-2	CASTEWGGTKNTEAFF	TGTGCCAGCACCGAGTGGGGCGGGACAAAGAACACTGAAGCTTTCTTT
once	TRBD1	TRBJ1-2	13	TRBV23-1	CATTGTGSYGYTF	TGCGCCACTACCGGGACAGGGAGCTATGGCTACACCTTC
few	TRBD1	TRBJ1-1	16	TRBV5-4	CASSKGQGSTNTEAFF	TGTGCCAGCAGCAAGGGACAGGGGAGCACGAACACTGAAGCTTTCTTT